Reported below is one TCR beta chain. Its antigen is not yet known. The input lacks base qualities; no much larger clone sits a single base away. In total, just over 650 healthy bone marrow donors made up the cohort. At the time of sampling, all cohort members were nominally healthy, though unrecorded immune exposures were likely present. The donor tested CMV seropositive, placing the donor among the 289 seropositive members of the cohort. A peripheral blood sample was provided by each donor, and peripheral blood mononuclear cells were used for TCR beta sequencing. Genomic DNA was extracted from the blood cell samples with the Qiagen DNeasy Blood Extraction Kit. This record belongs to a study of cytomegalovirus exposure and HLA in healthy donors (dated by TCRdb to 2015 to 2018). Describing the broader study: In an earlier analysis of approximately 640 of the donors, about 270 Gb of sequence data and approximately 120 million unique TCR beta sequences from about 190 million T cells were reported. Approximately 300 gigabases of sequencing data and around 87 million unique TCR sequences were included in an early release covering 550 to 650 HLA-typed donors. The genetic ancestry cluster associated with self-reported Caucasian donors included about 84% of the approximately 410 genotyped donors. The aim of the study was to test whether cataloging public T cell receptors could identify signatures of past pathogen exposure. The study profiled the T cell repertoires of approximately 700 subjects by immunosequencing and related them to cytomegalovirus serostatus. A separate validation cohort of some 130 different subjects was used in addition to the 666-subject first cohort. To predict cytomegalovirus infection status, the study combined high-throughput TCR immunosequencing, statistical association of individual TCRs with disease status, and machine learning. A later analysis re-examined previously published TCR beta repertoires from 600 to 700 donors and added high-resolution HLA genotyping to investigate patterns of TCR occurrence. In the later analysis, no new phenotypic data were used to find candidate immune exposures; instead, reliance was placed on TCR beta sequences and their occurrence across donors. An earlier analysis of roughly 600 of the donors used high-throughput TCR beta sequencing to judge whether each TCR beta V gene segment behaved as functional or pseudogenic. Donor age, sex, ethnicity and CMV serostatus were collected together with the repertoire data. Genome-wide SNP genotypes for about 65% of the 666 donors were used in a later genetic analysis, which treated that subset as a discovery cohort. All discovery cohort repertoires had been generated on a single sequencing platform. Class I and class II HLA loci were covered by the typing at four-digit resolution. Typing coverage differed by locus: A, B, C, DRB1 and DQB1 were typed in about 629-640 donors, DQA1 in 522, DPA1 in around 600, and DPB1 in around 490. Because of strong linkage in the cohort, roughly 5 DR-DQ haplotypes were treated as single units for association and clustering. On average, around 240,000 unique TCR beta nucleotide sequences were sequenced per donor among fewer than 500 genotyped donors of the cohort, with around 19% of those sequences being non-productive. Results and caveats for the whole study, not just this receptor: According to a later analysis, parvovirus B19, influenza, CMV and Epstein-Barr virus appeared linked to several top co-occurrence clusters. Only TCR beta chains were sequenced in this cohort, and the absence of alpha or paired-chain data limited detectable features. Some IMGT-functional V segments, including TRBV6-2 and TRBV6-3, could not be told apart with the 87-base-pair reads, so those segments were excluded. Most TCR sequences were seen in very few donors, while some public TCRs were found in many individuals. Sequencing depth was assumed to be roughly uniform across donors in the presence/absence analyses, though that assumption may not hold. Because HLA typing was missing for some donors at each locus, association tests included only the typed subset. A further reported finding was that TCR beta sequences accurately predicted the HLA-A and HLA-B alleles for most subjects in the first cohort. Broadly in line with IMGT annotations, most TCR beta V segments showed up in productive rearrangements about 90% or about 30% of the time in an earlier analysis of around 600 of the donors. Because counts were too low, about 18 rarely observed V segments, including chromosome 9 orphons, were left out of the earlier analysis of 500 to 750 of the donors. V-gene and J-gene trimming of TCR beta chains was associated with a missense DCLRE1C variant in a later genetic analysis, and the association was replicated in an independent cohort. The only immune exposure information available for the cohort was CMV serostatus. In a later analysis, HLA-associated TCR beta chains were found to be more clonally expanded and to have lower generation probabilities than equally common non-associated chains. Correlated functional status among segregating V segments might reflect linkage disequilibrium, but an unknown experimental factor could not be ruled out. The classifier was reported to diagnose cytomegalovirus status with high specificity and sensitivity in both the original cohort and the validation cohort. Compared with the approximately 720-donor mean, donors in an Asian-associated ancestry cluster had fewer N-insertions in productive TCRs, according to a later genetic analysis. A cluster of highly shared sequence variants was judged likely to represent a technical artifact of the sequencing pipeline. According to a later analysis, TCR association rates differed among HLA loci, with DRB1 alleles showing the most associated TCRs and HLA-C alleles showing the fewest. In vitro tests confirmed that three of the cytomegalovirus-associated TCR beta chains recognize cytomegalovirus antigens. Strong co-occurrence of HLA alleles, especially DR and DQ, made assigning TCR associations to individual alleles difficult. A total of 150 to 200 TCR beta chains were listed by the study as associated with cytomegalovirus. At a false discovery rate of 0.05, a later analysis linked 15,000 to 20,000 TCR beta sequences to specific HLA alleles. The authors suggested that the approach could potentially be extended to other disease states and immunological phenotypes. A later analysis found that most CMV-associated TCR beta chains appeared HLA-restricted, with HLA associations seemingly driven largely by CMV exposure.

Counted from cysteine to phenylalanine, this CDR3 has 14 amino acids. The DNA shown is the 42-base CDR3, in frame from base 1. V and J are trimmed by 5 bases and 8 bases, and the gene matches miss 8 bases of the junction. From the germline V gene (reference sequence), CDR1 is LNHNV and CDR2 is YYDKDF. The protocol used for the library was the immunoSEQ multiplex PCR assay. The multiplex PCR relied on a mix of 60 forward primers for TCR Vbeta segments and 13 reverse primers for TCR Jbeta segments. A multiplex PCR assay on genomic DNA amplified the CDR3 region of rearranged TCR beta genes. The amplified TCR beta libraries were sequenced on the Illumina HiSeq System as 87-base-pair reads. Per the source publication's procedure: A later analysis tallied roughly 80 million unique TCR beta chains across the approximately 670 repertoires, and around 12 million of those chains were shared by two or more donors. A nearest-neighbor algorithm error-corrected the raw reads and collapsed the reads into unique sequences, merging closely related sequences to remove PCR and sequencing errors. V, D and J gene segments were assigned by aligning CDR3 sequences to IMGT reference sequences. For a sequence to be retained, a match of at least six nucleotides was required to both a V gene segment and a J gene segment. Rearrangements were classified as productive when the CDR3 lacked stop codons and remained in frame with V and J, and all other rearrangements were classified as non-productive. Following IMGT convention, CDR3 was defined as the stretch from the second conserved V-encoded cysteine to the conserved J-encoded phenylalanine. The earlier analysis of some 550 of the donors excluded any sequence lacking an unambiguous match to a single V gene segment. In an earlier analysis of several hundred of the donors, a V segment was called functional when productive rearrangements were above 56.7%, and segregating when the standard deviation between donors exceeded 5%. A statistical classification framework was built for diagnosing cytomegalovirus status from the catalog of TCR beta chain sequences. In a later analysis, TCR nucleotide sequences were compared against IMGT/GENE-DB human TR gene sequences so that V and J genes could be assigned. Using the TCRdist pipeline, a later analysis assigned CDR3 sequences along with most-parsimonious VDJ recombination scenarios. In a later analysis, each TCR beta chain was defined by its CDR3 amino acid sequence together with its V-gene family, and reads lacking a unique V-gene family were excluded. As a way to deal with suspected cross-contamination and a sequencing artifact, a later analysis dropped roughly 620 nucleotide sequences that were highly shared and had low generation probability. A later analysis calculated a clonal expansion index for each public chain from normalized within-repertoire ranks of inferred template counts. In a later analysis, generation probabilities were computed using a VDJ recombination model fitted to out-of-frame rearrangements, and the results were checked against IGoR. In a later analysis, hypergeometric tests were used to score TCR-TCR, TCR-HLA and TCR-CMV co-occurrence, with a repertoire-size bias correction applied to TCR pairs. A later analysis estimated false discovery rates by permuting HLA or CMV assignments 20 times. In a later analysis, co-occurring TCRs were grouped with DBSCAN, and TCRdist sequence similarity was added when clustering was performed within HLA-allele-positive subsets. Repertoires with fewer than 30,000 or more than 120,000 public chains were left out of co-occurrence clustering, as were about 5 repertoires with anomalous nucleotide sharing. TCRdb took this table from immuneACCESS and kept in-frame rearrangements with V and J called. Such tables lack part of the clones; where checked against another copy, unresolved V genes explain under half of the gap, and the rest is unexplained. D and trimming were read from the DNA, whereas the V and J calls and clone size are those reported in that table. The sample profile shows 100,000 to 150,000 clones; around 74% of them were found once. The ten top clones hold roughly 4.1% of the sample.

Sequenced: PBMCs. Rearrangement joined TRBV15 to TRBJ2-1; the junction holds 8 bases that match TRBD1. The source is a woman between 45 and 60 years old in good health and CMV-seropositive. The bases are TGTGCCACCAGCTTTAAAAGGACAGGGCATGAGCAGTTCTTC. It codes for CATSFKRTGHEQFF.